Listed here is a single TCR beta chain. The specificity of this receptor is unknown. One base away there is no much larger clone; base qualities are not given. The data were taken from a study of STAT3 mutations in large granular lymphocyte leukemia (dated by TCRdb to between 2018 and 2021). General notes on the study: Roughly half of the T-LGLL patients who were sequenced longitudinally carried canonical activating STAT3 mutations. Over half of the T-LGLL patients were given one or more immunosuppressive therapy regimens, and 40% of the treated patients had a hematologic response. Serial deep sequencing of TCRbeta CDR3 and STAT3 was performed in patients with T-cell large granular lymphocyte leukemia to reconstruct clonal hierarchy and dynamics. From an initial cohort of 207 LGL patients, 15 to 20 representative T-LGLL cases were picked for longitudinal TCRbeta and STAT3 sequencing. As controls, the study also included longitudinal sequencing of two patients with natural killer LGL leukemia. For each patient, sequencing was performed at an average of around 4 time points, with a range of 2 to 8 samplings.

DNA was extracted from blood mononuclear cells, and the same DNA was used for both TCR and STAT3 sequencing. Via the germline V gene (reference sequence), CDR1 is SGHNT and CDR2 YYREEE. At the junction V is shortened by 4 bases and J by 3 bases; bases outside the gene matches: 3. Reading from cysteine to phenylalanine, the CDR3 counts 15 amino acids. The only DNA kept is the CDR3, 45 bases in frame from the first base. An Illumina MiSeq was used to sequence the TCRbeta libraries, yielding an average of approximately 40,000 productive templates per sample. The immunoSEQ assay, which uses multiplex PCR amplification, was used to generate TCRbeta CDR3 libraries. Per the original workflow: Repertoire diversity was calculated as previously defined, with values near 0 taken to indicate extremely monoclonal samples. Here the immuneACCESS table is served through TCRdb, limited to in-frame sequences with V and J called. Missing clones are a known gap in these copies; in checked studies unresolved V genes cover under half, and the rest lacks a known reason. V and J calls and clone size follow that table, whereas D and trimming were derived from the DNA. The sample contains more than 3,500 clones, roughly 82% of them found a single time. 80% to 90% of the sample goes to the ten largest clones.

What the authors observed across the whole study: TCR clonotype switching after therapy was seen in about 30% of the 18 patients, with all newly emerging clones being STAT3 wild type. The burden of the dominant TCR clone was higher than the STAT3 mutant burden in several patients, which suggests that the STAT3 mutation arose secondarily inside a clone that had already expanded. Because no samples were available when a clone first appeared, clonal expansion was inferred from samplings taken at other points. Variable intervals between samplings and differing treatment regimens complicated linking therapy response to changes in TCR clonal burden. Every T-LGLL patient showed at least one immunodominant TCRbeta clonotype, and about half showed multiple immunodominant subclonotypes. Since codominant clonotypes persisted in some patients, a small but highly pathogenic clone may have gone undetected.

The chain was built from TRBV5-4 and TRBJ1-6, with 8 bases in between that match TRBD1. This clonotype was obtained from a boy aged 5 to 17 with T-cell large granular lymphocyte leukemia. Some clones in this sample may be carry-over from other donors' samples. The age is the age at diagnosis. Material for sequencing was peripheral blood mononuclear cells. The bases are TGTGCCAGCAGCCCGGACAGGGTCTATAATTCACCCCTCCACTTT. This gives the protein CASSPDRVYNSPLHF.